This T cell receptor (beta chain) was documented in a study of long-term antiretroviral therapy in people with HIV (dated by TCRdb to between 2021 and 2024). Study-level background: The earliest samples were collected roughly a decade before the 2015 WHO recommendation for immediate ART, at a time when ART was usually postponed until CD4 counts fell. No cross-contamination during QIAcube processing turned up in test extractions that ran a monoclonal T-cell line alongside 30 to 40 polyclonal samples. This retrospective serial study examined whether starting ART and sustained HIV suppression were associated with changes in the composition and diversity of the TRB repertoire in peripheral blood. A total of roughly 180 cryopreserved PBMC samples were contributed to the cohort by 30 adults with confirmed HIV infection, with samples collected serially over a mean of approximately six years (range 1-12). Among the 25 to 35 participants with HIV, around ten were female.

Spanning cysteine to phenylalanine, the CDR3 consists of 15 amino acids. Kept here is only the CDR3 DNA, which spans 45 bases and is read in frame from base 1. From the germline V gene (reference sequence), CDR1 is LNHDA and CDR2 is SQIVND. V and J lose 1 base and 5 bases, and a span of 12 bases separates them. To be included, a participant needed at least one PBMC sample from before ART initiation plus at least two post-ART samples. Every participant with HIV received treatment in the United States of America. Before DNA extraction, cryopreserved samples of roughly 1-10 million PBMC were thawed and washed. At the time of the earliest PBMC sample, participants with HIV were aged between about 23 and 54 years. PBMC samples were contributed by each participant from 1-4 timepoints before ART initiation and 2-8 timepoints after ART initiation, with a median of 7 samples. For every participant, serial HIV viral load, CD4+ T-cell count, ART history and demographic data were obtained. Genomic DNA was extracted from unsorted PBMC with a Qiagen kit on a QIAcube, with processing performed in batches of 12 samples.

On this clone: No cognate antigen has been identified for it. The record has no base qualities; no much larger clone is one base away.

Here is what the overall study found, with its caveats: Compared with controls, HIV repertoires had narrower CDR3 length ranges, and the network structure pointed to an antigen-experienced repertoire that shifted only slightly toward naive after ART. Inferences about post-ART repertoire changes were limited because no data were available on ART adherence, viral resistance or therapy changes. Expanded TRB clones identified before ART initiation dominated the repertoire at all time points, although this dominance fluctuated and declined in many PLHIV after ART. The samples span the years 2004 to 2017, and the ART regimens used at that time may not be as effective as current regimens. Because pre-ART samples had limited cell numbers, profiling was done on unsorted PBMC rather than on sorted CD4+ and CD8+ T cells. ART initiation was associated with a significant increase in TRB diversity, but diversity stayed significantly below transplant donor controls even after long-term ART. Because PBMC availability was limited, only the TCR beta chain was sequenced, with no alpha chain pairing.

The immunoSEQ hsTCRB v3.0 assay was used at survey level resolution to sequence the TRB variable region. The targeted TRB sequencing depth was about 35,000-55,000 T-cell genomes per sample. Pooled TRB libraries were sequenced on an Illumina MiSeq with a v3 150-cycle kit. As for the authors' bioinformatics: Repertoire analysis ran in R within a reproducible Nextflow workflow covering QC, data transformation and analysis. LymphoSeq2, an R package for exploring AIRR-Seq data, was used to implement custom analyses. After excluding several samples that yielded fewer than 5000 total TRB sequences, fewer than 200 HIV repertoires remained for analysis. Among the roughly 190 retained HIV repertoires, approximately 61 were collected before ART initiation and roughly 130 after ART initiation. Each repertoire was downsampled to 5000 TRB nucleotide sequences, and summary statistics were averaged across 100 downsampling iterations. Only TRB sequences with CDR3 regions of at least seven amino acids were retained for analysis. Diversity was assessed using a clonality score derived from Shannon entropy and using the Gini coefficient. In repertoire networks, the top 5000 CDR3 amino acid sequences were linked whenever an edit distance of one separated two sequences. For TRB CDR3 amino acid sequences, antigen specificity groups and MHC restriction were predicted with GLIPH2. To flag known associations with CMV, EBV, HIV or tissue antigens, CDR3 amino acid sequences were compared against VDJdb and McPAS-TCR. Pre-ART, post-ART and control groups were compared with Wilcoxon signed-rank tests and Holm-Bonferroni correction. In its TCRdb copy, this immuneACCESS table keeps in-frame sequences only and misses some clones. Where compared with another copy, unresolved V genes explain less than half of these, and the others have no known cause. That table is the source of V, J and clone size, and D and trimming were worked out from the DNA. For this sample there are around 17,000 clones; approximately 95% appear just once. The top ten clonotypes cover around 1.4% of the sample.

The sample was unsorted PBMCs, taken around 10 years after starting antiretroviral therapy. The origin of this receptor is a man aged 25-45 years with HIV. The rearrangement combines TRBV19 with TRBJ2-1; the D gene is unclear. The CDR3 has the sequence CASSIGVLEHNEQFF. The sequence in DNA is TGTGCCAGTAGTATAGGGGTCCTCGAACACAATGAGCAGTTCTTC.